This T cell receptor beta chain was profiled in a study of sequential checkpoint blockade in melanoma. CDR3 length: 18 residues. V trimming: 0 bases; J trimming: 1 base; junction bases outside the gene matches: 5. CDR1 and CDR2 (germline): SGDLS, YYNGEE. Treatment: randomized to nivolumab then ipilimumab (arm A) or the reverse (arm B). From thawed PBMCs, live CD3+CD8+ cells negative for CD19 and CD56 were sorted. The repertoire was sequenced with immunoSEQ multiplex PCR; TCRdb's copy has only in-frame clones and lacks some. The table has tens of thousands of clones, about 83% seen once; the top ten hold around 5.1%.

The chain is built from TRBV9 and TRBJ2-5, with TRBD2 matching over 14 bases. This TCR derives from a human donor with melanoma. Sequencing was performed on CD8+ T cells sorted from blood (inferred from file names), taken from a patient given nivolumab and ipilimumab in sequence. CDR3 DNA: TGTGCCAGCAGCGTAGCTCCAGGGACTAGCGGGAGCCAAGAGACCCAGTACTTC. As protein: CASSVAPGTSGSQETQYF.